This T cell receptor beta chain is from a study of T cell repertoires in cytomegalovirus infection. TCRdb itself ran the reads through MiXCR, one entry per CDR3 protein. The sample yields hundreds of thousands of distinct CDR3 sequences, approximately 33% seen once. For this clonotype: Its specificity is unknown.

This specimen consisted of cultured PBMCs, obtained from culture after CMV antigen stimulation. The source is a human donor in good health (CMV status not recorded). Some clones in this sample may be carry-over from other donors' samples.

CDR3 protein: CASSQGLLVQTGELFF. In DNA, the CDR3 is TGTGCCAGCAGCCAGGGACTCCTCGTTCAAACCGGGGAGCTGTTTTTT. The V call is TRBV5-4, the J call TRBJ2-2, with D perhaps TRBD2 (6 bases). Trimming removed 4 bases at V and 5 bases at J, with 18 bases between. This CDR3 has 16 residues. The germline V gene has CDR1 SGHNT and CDR2 YYREEE (reference sequence).